This T cell receptor beta chain was identified in a study of T cell responses to AZD1222 COVID-19 vaccine. On this clone itself: Its antigen is undetermined.

CDR1 and CDR2 from the germline V gene are MDHEN and SYDVKM. V dropped 5 bases and J dropped 6 bases, with 17 bases sitting between them. The CDR3 consists of 14 residues. Sequenced by immunoSEQ multiplex PCR; TCRdb stores in-frame clones only, minus some. Found here are about 130,000 clones, around 94% of them singletons; the top ten hold approximately 7%. Findings and caveats of the study: Variant regions that are unmutated are reportedly the target of nearly half of spike-specific TCRs.

The TCR originated in an adult in good health. This sequence joins TRBV28 and TRBJ2-7; D gene ambiguous. This specimen consisted of peripheral blood, obtained on day 0 of AZD1222 vaccination. The CDR3 here is CASSPEFTGLEQYF. DNA for the CDR3: TGTGCCAGCAGTCCCGAGTTCACCGGCCTCGAGCAGTACTTC.